Each of the 15 T cell receptor beta chains below was sequenced from the same sample in a study of T-cell memory formation after mild COVID-19. MiXCR, applied by TCRdb to the 5' RACE reads, yields one record per CDR3 protein. The table lists 65,000 to 95,000 distinct CDR3 sequences, about 13% of them singletons. The sequencing sample was made of PBMCs or a T cell subset sorted from them (not recorded which). These receptors were obtained from a man aged 18-30 years who had mild COVID-19 (a few samples of this study predate the infection). Cell type and time point are not known.

The CDR3 nucleotides read TGTGCCAGCAGTTACCCCGGAAATCAGCCCCAGCATTTT. Translating it yields CASSYPGNQPQHF. The chain employs TRBV6-2 or TRBV6-3 and TRBJ1-5; the D is unclear. V dropped 2 bases and J dropped 4 bases, with 6 bases sitting between them. Germline-derived CDR1 and CDR2 are MNHEY and SVGEGT. CDR3 length equals 13 residues.

This clonotype was counted between two and nine times. The V gene is TRBV4-2, the J gene TRBJ2-1, with D possibly being TRBD2 (6 bases). V lost 0 bases and J lost 4, with 16 bases in between. The CDR3 is 17 amino acids. Germline CDR1 reads LGHNA; CDR2 reads YNFKEQ. The DNA for the CDR3 is TGTGCCAGCAGCCAAGATGGTGGAGGGGTTAGTTACAATGAGCAGTTCTTC. Amino acid sequence: CASSQDGGGVSYNEQFF.

This clonotype appeared a few times. The chain employs TRBV4-3 and TRBJ2-2, with D possibly matching TRBD1 (5 bases). This CDR3 spans 17 amino acids. The germline gives CDR1 LGHNA, CDR2 YSLEER. Trimming shortened V by 1 base and J by 3 bases, and 15 bases separated the two germline ends. This chain's CDR3 is CASSQGIQGTYTGELFF. The CDR3 DNA follows: TGCGCCAGCAGCCAAGGAATTCAGGGAACGTACACCGGGGAGCTGTTTTTT.

V gene TRBV30 combines with J gene TRBJ1-1, with 12 nucleotides matching TRBD1. The CDR3 totals 17 residues. The germline CDR1 and CDR2 sequences are GTSNPN and SVGIG (reference sequence). Trimming at V came to 3 bases and at J to 4 bases, leaving 12 bases not matched to a gene. In nucleotides, the CDR3 is TGTGCCTGGAGCAGACCCGGGACAGGGGGCGGGGGCACTGAAGCTTTCTTT. Amino acid sequence: CAWSRPGTGGGGTEAFF.

This clonotype has a handful of counts. The CDR3 sequence: CASSSTAGTGETQYF. The CDR3 nucleotides read TGCGCCAGCAGCTCAACAGCGGGGACGGGAGAGACCCAGTACTTC. This rearrangement joins TRBV5-1 to TRBJ2-5, with 7 bases fitting TRBD2. The CDR3 has 15 residues. Trimming cost V 3 bases and J 4 bases; bases outside gene matches: 9. In germline, CDR1 is SGHRS, CDR2 YFSETQ.

This clonotype was detected only a few times. The chain links TRBV20-1 to TRBJ2-3, with 13 bases lining up with TRBD2. Germline trimming cut 0 bases from V and 2 bases from J; bases unmatched to any gene: 2. The CDR3 length is 16 residues. Germline assignment: CDR1 DFQATT and CDR2 SNEGSKA (reference sequence). As DNA, the CDR3 is TGCAGTGCTAGAGAGGGACTAGCGGGAATCACAGATACGCAGTATTTT. Its protein product is CSAREGLAGITDTQYF.

In this sample, this clonotype turned up a few times. This chain links TRBV4-1 with TRBJ2-1, with D tentatively TRBD2 (5 bases). The V gene lost 4 bases and the J gene lost 8 bases, with 15 bases spanning the gap. Germline V gene sequence: CDR1 MGHRA, CDR2 YSYEKL. This CDR3 spans 14 amino acids. This CDR3 is CASSRPTTKDEQFF. The DNA for the CDR3 is TGCGCCAGCAGCCGGCCGACTACGAAGGATGAGCAGTTCTTC.

This clonotype was counted a few times. The chain combines TRBV20-1 with TRBJ2-7; D call uncertain. V was shortened by 1 base and J by 5 bases, with 6 bases between the two germline ends. The CDR3 totals 11 residues. CDR1 DFQATT and CDR2 SNEGSKA come from the germline V gene (reference sequence). CDR3 protein: CSARGGNEQYF. The DNA of the CDR3 is TGCAGTGCTAGAGGCGGTAACGAGCAGTACTTC.

V and J are TRBV7-8 and TRBJ1-1, with D possibly matching TRBD1 (6 bases). The CDR3 spans 14 residues. The germline CDR1 and CDR2 sequences are SGHVS and FQNEAQ. Trimming stripped 4 bases from V and 4 bases from J, with 13 bases between. CDR3 protein: CASSSVTGSTEAFF. CDR3 in DNA: TGTGCCAGCAGCTCAGTAACAGGGAGCACTGAAGCTTTCTTT.

This clonotype has a handful of counts. The genes are TRBV7-9 and TRBJ1-2; 9 bases fit TRBD1. CDR3 length: 17 residues. Germline CDR1 SEHNR, CDR2 FQNEAQ (reference sequence). The V segment lost 4 bases and the J segment 2 bases; nucleotides outside the gene matches: 11. CDR3 coding DNA: TGTGCCAGCAGCTCACTCGCAGGGACAGGGATCAACTATGGCTACACCTTC. Its translation: CASSSLAGTGINYGYTF.

The gene calls are TRBV9 and TRBJ2-5, with 7 bases fitting TRBD1. J was trimmed by 4 bases and V by 2 bases; bases with no gene match: 11. In germline, CDR1 is SGDLS, CDR2 YYNGEE. This CDR3 contains 16 residues. The CDR3: CASSVGHEGAGETQYF. Written as DNA, the CDR3 is TGTGCCAGCAGCGTGGGTCATGAGGGGGCTGGAGAGACCCAGTACTTC.

This clonotype appeared a few times. The CDR3 DNA reads TGCAGTGCTAGTGTCCGGGGGGGCCACAATGAGCAGTTCTTC. This sequence encodes CSASVRGGHNEQFF. The chain combines TRBV20-1 with TRBJ2-1, with TRBD2 matching 8 bases. This CDR3 region has 14 residues. J was trimmed by 5 bases and V by 3 bases; bases with no gene match: 6. CDR1 is DFQATT, CDR2 SNEGSKA, per germline (reference sequence).

This clonotype showed up just a few times. The rearrangement links TRBV29-1 to TRBJ2-3; D unresolved. Per germline, CDR1 SQVTM and CDR2 ANQGSEA. Trimming took off 3 bases at V and 4 bases at J, with 8 bases between the two ends. This CDR3 has 12 amino acids. DNA for the CDR3: TGCAGCGTTGAGGCTGTGCCAGATACGCAGTATTTT. Residues: CSVEAVPDTQYF.

This clonotype has ten or more counts. The chain combines TRBV18 with TRBJ2-7; D unclear. CDR1 is KGHSH and CDR2 is LQKENI in the germline V gene. The CDR3 contains 14 residues. Trimming left V 5 bases short and J 6 bases short, with 17 bases between. The CDR3 bases are TGTGCCAGCTCAATTGGACCCCGAGGCTTCGAGCAGTACGTC. Protein product: CASSIGPRGFEQYV.

This clonotype has more than one count but fewer than ten. The genes are TRBV19 and TRBJ2-7; possibly TRBD2 for D (6 bases). The CDR3 runs 15 residues. From germline, CDR1 is LNHDA and CDR2 SQIVND (reference sequence). V was pared by 3 bases and J by 0 bases, with 12 bases between. CDR3 DNA: TGTGCCAGTAGTATTCCGCGGGGTGGCTCCTACGAGCAGTACTTC. Translating it yields CASSIPRGGSYEQYF. The complete variable domain, with remaining parts taken from reference TRBV19 and TRBJ2-7, reads DGGITQSPKYLFRKEGQNVTLSCEQNLNHDAMYWYRQDPGQGLRLIYYSQIVNDFQKGDIAEGYSVSREKKESFPLTVTSAQKNPTAFYLCASSIPRGGSYEQYFGPGTRLTVT.